The subject of this entry is one T cell receptor (beta chain). This clonotype was found many times. What antigen it recognizes has not been identified. One base away there is no much larger clone; base qualities are not given. The sample comes from a study of T cells in Graves' hyperthyroidism and ophthalmopathy (dated by TCRdb to the late 2010s). As for the study more broadly: Peripheral blood samples were taken at the time of initial diagnosis, prior to any treatment. To identify TCR V-J signatures that set the groups apart, the researchers used a discovery cohort of about a hundred patients, made up of around 40 with Graves' ophthalmopathy and about 59 with stable Graves' hyperthyroidism. Prospective prediction of ophthalmopathy was tested in an independent validation cohort of some 19 hyperthyroidism patients and 15 to 17 patients who later progressed to ophthalmopathy. For training and testing, the 80 to 100 patients in the discovery cohort were randomly divided in a 7:3 ratio. In about six Graves' hyperthyroidism patients, the study also compared T-cell repertoires from thyroid tissue with T-cell repertoires from blood. Following sampling, methimazole starting at 30 mg daily was given to hyperthyroidism patients, and high-dose intravenous methylprednisolone was given to ophthalmopathy patients. According to the paper, TCR Vbeta CDR3 sequencing was carried out on 135 peripheral blood samples, which came from approximately 43 ophthalmopathy, approximately 78 hyperthyroidism and 17 progressor patients. Study-wide conclusions, independent of this receptor: In validation, the model predicted progression to ophthalmopathy a median of about 6 months before onset, with over 60% sensitivity and almost 75% specificity. Sample size was not statistically predetermined, and investigators were not blinded to group allocation. Most expanded thyroid clonotypes (frequency above 0.001) were also detected in blood, a finding suggesting that blood repertoires may reflect thyroid immune responses. Ophthalmopathy was separated from stable hyperthyroidism by a 13 V-J signature model, with approximately 90% sensitivity and about 81% specificity obtained in cross-validation and 80%/75% obtained in testing.

From a lookup of the germline V gene, CDR1 and CDR2 are SGHTA and FQGNSA. V trim: 4 bases; J trim: 2 bases; unmatched bases: 5. From the cysteine up to the phenylalanine, the CDR3 has a length of 17 residues. CDR3 DNA only is kept here, 51 bases in frame from base 1. Stable Graves' hyperthyroidism was defined as no progression to ophthalmopathy during 18 months of follow-up. Hyperthyroidism patients were aged 18 to 65 years and newly diagnosed, with disease duration of less than 2 months. Patients with uncontrolled infections, other autoimmune diseases, pregnancy or lactation were excluded. Diagnoses relied on clinical symptoms, serum thyroxine and TRAb, thyroid ultrasound and orbital computed tomography. PBMCs were isolated from about 10 ml of fresh peripheral blood by Ficoll-Paque density gradient centrifugation. Total RNA was extracted with Trizol reagent, and quality was checked on an Agilent 2100 Bioanalyzer.

The TCR beta CDR3 regions were amplified from RNA transcripts. For the first round of RT-PCR on the TCR CDR3, the HTBI primer set was used together with the Qiagen OneStep RT-PCR kit. Libraries were constructed in a second round of multiplex PCR, after which size selection and purification were carried out. Sequencing of the libraries was done on an Illumina HiSeq2000 using paired-end 100 bp reads. The authors' pipeline ran thus. SOAPnuke was used to process the raw data, throwing out any read that contained adapters or uncalled bases, had a mean Phred below 15, or lacked an exact constant-primer or identifier match. High-quality paired reads were merged using COPE v1.2.5, and each unique nucleotide sequence was defined as a clonotype. MiTCR v1.1 was used to align the clonotypes against IMGT TRBV, TRBD and TRBJ reference segments. The analysis included only V-J combinations with a frequency above 0.0001, which together covered around 99% of the repertoires. The TCS score was defined as F50 (clonal expansion) divided by E x V (chaos), with BLOSUM62-based TCRdist calculated between CDR3 peptides within each V-J. Welch's t-statistics and random forest reduced several hundred V-J features to about 13, which were used in a naive Bayes classifier (R e1071). In-frame beta chains were kept once TCRdb had trimmed the public reads at Q25 with fastp and called clones with MiXCR. Rows with a matching CDR3 protein are joined into one entry that keeps the most common DNA and genes. What appears here as the V and J calls and clone size reflects TCRdb's work, not the paper's. Present in this sample are about 500,000 distinct CDR3 sequences, 16% of which were seen just once. The top ten clones comprise around a sixth of the sample.

The material sequenced was blood. The rearrangement joined TRBV7-2 to TRBJ2-1; 13 of the junction bases match TRBD2. The sequence was collected from a young woman with Graves' hyperthyroidism. This receptor carries the CDR3 CASSSLTSGGAYNEQFF. The DNA sequence is given as TGTGCCAGCAGCTCGCTAACTAGCGGGGGGGCCTACAATGAGCAGTTCTTC.